This is a list of T cell receptor beta chains from one sample in a study of T cells in Graves' hyperthyroidism and ophthalmopathy. TCRdb redid the calling of the multiplex PCR reads with MiXCR, one entry per CDR3 protein. The sample lists about 570,000 distinct CDR3 sequences, 12% to 15% occurring once. The source material was blood. The receptor set was obtained from a woman in her 40s with Graves' hyperthyroidism. The CDR3 runs from the conserved cysteine through the conserved F or W. A D gene is named only where the DNA matches it firmly. The listing skips clone size in some rows; elsewhere it reads once, few, many or a size class.

CDR3aa	CDR3nt	abundance	v_gene	d_gene	j_gene
CASRDGGSQETQYF	TGTGCCAGCAGGGACGGGGGTAGTCAAGAGACCCAGTACTTC	many	TRBV5-6	.	TRBJ2-5
CASRRTSGSWDTGELFF	TGTGCCAGCAGAAGGACTAGCGGGAGTTGGGACACCGGGGAGCTGTTTTTT	.	TRBV3-1	TRBD2	TRBJ2-2
CASSTLGASGVDEQFF	TGTGCCAGCAGCACCTTGGGGGCCTCGGGAGTCGATGAGCAGTTCTTC	.	TRBV6-1	.	TRBJ2-1
CAWNFIGTEAFF	TGTGCCTGGAACTTTATCGGCACTGAAGCTTTCTTT	many	TRBV30	.	TRBJ1-1
CASSGTLGEQYF	TGCGCCAGCAGCGGGACATTAGGCGAGCAGTACTTC	many	TRBV5-1	.	TRBJ2-7
CATSLGVKEKLFF	TGTGCCACCAGCCTAGGGGTAAAAGAAAAACTGTTTTTT	few	TRBV15	.	TRBJ1-4
CASKKETQYF	TGTGCCTCCAAGAAAGAGACCCAGTACTTC	many	TRBV28	.	TRBJ2-5
CASSLGETGNTEAFF	TGTGCCAGCAGCTTAGGCGAGACAGGGAACACTGAAGCTTTCTTT	.	TRBV7-9	.	TRBJ1-1
CASSYTPPTSGYYNEQFF	TGTGCCAGCAGTTACACCCCGCCTACTAGCGGATACTACAATGAGCAGTTCTTC	.	TRBV6-5	TRBD2	TRBJ2-1
CASADIPGDTQYF	TGTGCCAGCGCCGACATTCCCGGGGATACGCAGTATTTT	many	TRBV2	.	TRBJ2-3
CASSFSGSNEQYF	TGTGCCAGCAGCTTCAGCGGGAGTAACGAGCAGTACTTC	many	TRBV3-1	TRBD2	TRBJ2-7
CASTGTTGVVNQPQHF	TGTGCCAGTACCGGAACGACAGGGGTCGTCAATCAGCCCCAGCATTTT	.	TRBV19	TRBD1	TRBJ1-5
CASSETGGLDEQYF	TGTGCCAGCAGCGAAACAGGGGGCCTCGACGAGCAGTACTTC	many	TRBV3-1	TRBD1	TRBJ2-7
CASTRDTTDTQYF	TGTGCCAGCACGCGGGACACCACAGATACGCAGTATTTT	.	TRBV6-1	.	TRBJ2-3
CASSLANPGTVNTEAFF	TGTGCCAGCAGCTTAGCCAACCCAGGGACGGTGAACACTGAAGCTTTCTTT	many	TRBV7-2	.	TRBJ1-1
CASSLVRPSRNYEQYF	TGTGCCAGCAGTTTAGTCAGGCCTAGCAGGAACTACGAGCAGTACTTC	few	TRBV12-3/TRBV12-4	.	TRBJ2-7
CASSFRGDDEQFF	TGTGCCAGCAGTTTTAGGGGTGACGATGAGCAGTTCTTC	.	TRBV27	.	TRBJ2-1
CASSSAGYSNQPQHF	TGTGCCAGCTCATCCGCGGGTTATAGCAATCAGCCCCAGCATTTT	.	TRBV18	.	TRBJ1-5
CASSPGLYYNEQFF	TGCGCCAGCAGCCCGGGACTTTATTACAATGAGCAGTTCTTC	few	TRBV5-1	.	TRBJ2-1
CASSRLQGKATNEKLFF	TGTGCCAGCTCACGACTACAGGGAAAGGCGACTAATGAAAAACTGTTTTTT	few	TRBV18	.	TRBJ1-4
CVAGTSGTDTQYF	TGTGTAGCCGGGACTAGCGGCACAGATACGCAGTATTTT	.	TRBV7-9	TRBD2	TRBJ2-3
CASSLDRSGGEQFF	TGTGCCAGCAGCTTAGACAGGTCCGGGGGTGAGCAGTTCTTC	many	TRBV11-3	.	TRBJ2-1
CASSPIRGTNEKLFF	TGTGCCAGCTCACCTATTAGGGGGACTAATGAAAAACTGTTTTTT	.	TRBV18	.	TRBJ1-4
CASKDTGYSPLHF	TGTGCCAGCAAAGACACAGGGTATTCACCCCTCCACTTT	few	TRBV2	.	TRBJ1-6